The clone carrying this T cell receptor (beta chain) was picked up a small number of times. The antigen remains undetermined. Deletions cut 1 base from V and 0 bases from J, with 8 bases between. Germline CDR1 reads SEHNR; CDR2 reads FQNEAQ (reference sequence). The CDR3 length is 15 residues. TCR beta libraries were made by quantitative 5'-RACE with molecular barcodes. One entry per CDR3 protein results from TCRdb running MiXCR on the 5' RACE reads. The sample includes around 430,000 distinct CDR3 sequences, 17% seen only once; the top ten take over 1%. The data belong to a study of CD8 T cells in ankylosing spondylitis. Points from the study as a whole: The disease-linked clones had a CD8+ phenotype and low blood frequencies. Reportedly, disease-linked clones are significantly enriched in ankylosing spondylitis patients' matched synovial fluid. Earlier authors reported some of these motif variants in reactive arthritis synovial fluid and blood. Typical of ankylosing spondylitis blood, it appeared, was a TCR beta motif of under 10 highly homologous variants.

The sample consisted of blood, either unsorted or a sorted T cell fraction (not recorded which). The receptor's source is a male donor with ankylosing spondylitis. The gene calls are TRBV7-9 and TRBJ2-3, with D uncertain. The CDR3 nucleotides read TGTGCCAGCAGCTTAGATTTGAGAAGCACAGATACGCAGTATTTT. Protein product: CASSLDLRSTDTQYF.